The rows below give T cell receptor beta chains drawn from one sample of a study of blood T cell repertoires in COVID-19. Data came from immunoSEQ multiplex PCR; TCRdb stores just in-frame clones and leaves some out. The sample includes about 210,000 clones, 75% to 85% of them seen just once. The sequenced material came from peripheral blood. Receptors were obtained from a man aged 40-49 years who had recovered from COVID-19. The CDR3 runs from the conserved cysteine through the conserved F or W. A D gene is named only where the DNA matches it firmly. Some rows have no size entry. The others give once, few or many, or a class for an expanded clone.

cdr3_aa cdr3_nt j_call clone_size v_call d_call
CASSVGGTGNYGYTF TGTGCCAGCAGCGTAGGGGGGACAGGGAACTATGGCTACACCTTC TRBJ1-2 - TRBV9 TRBD1
CASSPALRDPTEKLFF TGTGCCAGCTCACCGGCACTAAGAGACCCTACTGAAAAACTGTTTTTT TRBJ1-4 - TRBV18 -
CAISPGQGNYGYTF TGTGCCATCAGTCCGGGACAGGGGAACTATGGCTACACCTTC TRBJ1-2 few TRBV10-3 TRBD1
CASSQSGRGGYTF TGTGCCAGCAGCCAATCCGGTCGGGGTGGCTACACCTTC TRBJ1-2 - TRBV3-1/TRBV3-2 -
CASSQGQGVETQYF TGTGCCAGCAGCCAGGGACAGGGGGTTGAGACCCAGTACTTC TRBJ2-5 - TRBV7-2 TRBD1
CASSGTGRTGELFF TGCGCCAGCAGTGGGACAGGTCGAACCGGGGAGCTGTTTTTT TRBJ2-2 - TRBV10-2 TRBD1
CASSVYGANYGYTF TGTGCCAGCAGTGTTTACGGTGCTAACTATGGCTACACCTTC TRBJ1-2 - TRBV25-1 -
CASSATEFGGYTF TGTGCCAGCAGCGCCACAGAGTTCGGTGGCTACACCTTC TRBJ1-2 once TRBV9 -
CASSQDPRVLTEAFF TGTGCCAGCAGCCAAGACCCCAGGGTTTTAACTGAAGCTTTCTTT TRBJ1-1 - TRBV4-2 -
CASSPQPGQGTGELFF TGTGCTAGCAGCCCACAGCCGGGACAGGGCACCGGGGAGCTGTTTTTT TRBJ2-2 many TRBV7-7 TRBD1
CASSLQVHYTF TGTGCCAGCAGCTTGCAGGTTCACTACACCTTC TRBJ1-2 - TRBV5-6 -
CSAREGENYGYTF TGCAGCGCAAGAGAGGGGGAAAACTATGGCTACACCTTC TRBJ1-2 many TRBV29-1 -
CASSDLRRGQFF TGCGCCAGCAGTGACCTTAGACGGGGGCAGTTCTTC TRBJ2-1 - TRBV10-1 -
CASREGDSYANYGYTF TGCGCCAGCAGAGAAGGTGACTCCTATGCTAACTATGGCTACACCTTC TRBJ1-2 - TRBV5-1 -
CASSAQVNSGNTIYF TGTGCCAGTAGTGCACAGGTGAATTCTGGAAACACCATATATTTT TRBJ1-3 once TRBV19 -
CASRTGEYQSSYNSPLHF TGCGCCAGCAGGACCGGGGAATACCAGAGCTCCTATAATTCACCCCTCCACTTT TRBJ1-6 once TRBV4-1 -
CASSQGLGLGIGEQYF TGCGCCAGCAGCCAAGGATTGGGACTAGGAATTGGCGAGCAGTACTTC TRBJ2-7 - TRBV4-3 TRBD2
CASSGIQGNYGYTF TGTGCCAGCAGCGGAATACAGGGGAACTATGGCTACACCTTC TRBJ1-2 - TRBV5-4 TRBD1
CASSPRGRADELFF TGTGCCAGCAGTCCCCGTGGTAGAGCTGATGAACTGTTTTTT TRBJ1-4 - TRBV7-9 -
CAWSRGQGSDTQYF TGTGCCTGGAGTAGAGGACAGGGATCGGATACGCAGTATTTT TRBJ2-3 few TRBV30 TRBD1
CASSPPTGLPGEQYF TGTGCCAGCTCACCCCCGACAGGGCTCCCTGGGGAGCAGTACTTC TRBJ2-7 - TRBV18 TRBD1
CASSPSGQSNYGYTF TGTGCCAGCAGCCCATCAGGACAGAGTAACTATGGCTACACCTTC TRBJ1-2 - TRBV7-2 -
CATSRGTSGRHQETQYF TGTGCCACCAGCAGAGGGACTAGCGGGAGACACCAAGAGACCCAGTACTTC TRBJ2-5 - TRBV15 TRBD2
CASSLAGSIVNEQFF TGCGCCAGCAGCTTGGCCGGTTCCATTGTGAATGAGCAGTTCTTC TRBJ2-1 - TRBV5-1 -
CSVVTGSSYEQYF TGCAGCGTTGTGACGGGAAGCTCCTACGAGCAGTACTTC TRBJ2-7 - TRBV29-1 -
CASILAGTQYF TGTGCCAGCATCCTAGCGGGTACGCAGTATTTT TRBJ2-3 once TRBV28 TRBD2
CASSSSLAEADTQYF TGTGCCAGCAGCTCCTCCCTAGCGGAAGCAGATACGCAGTATTTT TRBJ2-3 - TRBV7-2 TRBD2
CASSSFQGSSGNTIYF TGTGCCAGCAGCTCCTTCCAAGGGAGCTCTGGAAACACCATATATTTT TRBJ1-3 - TRBV7-6 -
CASTSGVYNEQFF TGTGCCAGCACTAGCGGGGTCTACAATGAGCAGTTCTTC TRBJ2-1 once TRBV27 TRBD2
CASSGQSSSYNEQFF TGTGCCAGCTCCGGACAATCGAGCTCCTACAATGAGCAGTTCTTC TRBJ2-1 - TRBV5-6 -
CASKSGGHNSPLHF TGTGCCAGTAAGTCGGGGGGGCATAATTCACCCCTCCACTTT TRBJ1-6 - TRBV27 -
CAPAVSSHEQYF TGCGCCCCAGCGGTCAGTTCCCACGAGCAGTACTTC TRBJ2-7 - TRBV10-1 -
CASSLSVRGDTQYF TGTGCCAGCAGCTTATCTGTGAGAGGAGATACGCAGTATTTT TRBJ2-3 - TRBV7-8 -
CASSEQGDGFTEAFF TGTGCCAGCAGCGAACAGGGTGATGGATTCACTGAAGCTTTCTTT TRBJ1-1 - TRBV14 -
CASSPTSGGPYEQYF TGCGCCAGCAGCCCGACTAGCGGGGGACCTTACGAGCAGTACTTC TRBJ2-7 - TRBV4-3 TRBD2